This T cell receptor (beta chain) was identified during a study of CD8+ T cells in alopecia areata. Study summary: Treated patients were given oral tofacitinib, which was dosed at 5 to 10 mg twice daily. The share of scalp area affected provided the severity score for treated patients. General study results and limits: The study found that many expanded lesional clones persisted in scalp and blood during tofacitinib.

With regard to this clone: Its matching antigen is unknown.

Germline V gives CDR1 GTSNPN, CDR2 SVGIG (reference sequence). This CDR3 region has 14 residues. Trimming took 2 bases from V and 2 from J, leaving 7 bases between them. Extracted RNA was reverse transcribed, and the resulting cDNA served as sequencing template. Using immunoSEQ multiplex PCR, the repertoire was profiled, and TCRdb retains in-frame clones only, with some absent. This sample has roughly 190,000 clones, with approximately 67% found just once. The treatment here: oral pan-JAK inhibitor, 5-10 mg twice daily. The sorting of PBMCs gave CD4+ and CD8+ T cells. This clonotype originated in a human donor with alopecia areata. The genes are TRBV30 and TRBJ2-6; D is unclear. The sample in question was CD4+ T cells sorted from blood, obtained at week 49, from a patient treated with tofacitinib. The CDR3 bases are TGTGCCTGGAGTTTGGAACCTGGGGCCAACGTCCTGACTTTC. Protein: CAWSLEPGANVLTF.